This T cell receptor beta chain was sequenced during a study of blood T cell repertoires in COVID-19. Study-level background: Samples representing acute and convalescent COVID-19 were sourced from the United States, Italy and Spain. T cells, B-cell-depleted T cells, or PBMCs supplied cDNA or gDNA.

Authors' processing steps: From reference gene primer amplification, estimates of nucleated cell counts were derived. The data were produced by immunoSEQ multiplex PCR, yet TCRdb's version contains in-frame clones alone and is incomplete. Clone size and the V and J calls come from that table; the DNA yielded D and trimming. The sample lists approximately 200,000 clones; just over 85% were seen once. Trimming shortened V by 0 bases and J by 4 bases, and 13 bases separated the two germline ends. This CDR3 is 15 amino acids long. In germline, CDR1 is SGHTA, CDR2 FQGNSA. This chain joins TRBV7-2 and TRBJ2-7; perhaps TRBD2 as D (6 bases). The clonotype originates from a man between 18 and 35 years old with active or convalescent COVID-19. The sample taken for sequencing was peripheral blood. The CDR3 region has the DNA TGTGCCAGCAGCTTAGCGGGAGGAACTGATTACGAGCAGTACTTC. Protein sequence: CASSLAGGTDYEQYF.